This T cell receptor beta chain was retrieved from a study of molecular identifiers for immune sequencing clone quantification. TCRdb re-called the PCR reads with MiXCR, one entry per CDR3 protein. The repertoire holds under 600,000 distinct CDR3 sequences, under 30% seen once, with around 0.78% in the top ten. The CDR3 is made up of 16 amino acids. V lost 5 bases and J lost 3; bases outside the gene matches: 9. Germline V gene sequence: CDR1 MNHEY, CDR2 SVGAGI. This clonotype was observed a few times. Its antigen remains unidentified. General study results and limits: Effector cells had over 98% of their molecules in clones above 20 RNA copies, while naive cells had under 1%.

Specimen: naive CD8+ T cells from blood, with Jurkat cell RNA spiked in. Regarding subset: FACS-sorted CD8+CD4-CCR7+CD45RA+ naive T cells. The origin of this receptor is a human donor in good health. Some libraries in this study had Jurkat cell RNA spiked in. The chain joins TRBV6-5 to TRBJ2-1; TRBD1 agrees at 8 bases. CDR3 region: CASSPWGQVLYNEQFF. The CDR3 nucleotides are TGTGCCAGCAGTCCCTGGGGACAGGTCCTCTACAATGAGCAGTTCTTC.